The next 7 T cell receptor beta chains were all read from a single sample in a study of blood T cell repertoires in COVID-19. Only in-frame clones appear in the TCRdb table, and some are missing; sequencing was by immunoSEQ multiplex PCR. The sample has around 290,000 clones, about nine tenths seen once. The sample consisted of PBMCs or T cells enriched from blood (not recorded which). These receptors were taken from a woman aged 40 to 49 who had recovered from COVID-19.

This sequence joins TRBV6-4 and TRBJ1-2, with TRBD1 matching over 8 bases. The CDR3 totals 15 residues. Germline assignment: CDR1 MRHNA and CDR2 SNTAGT. Trimming at V came to 4 bases and at J to 1 base, leaving 5 bases not matched to a gene. CDR3 bases: TGTGCCAGCAGTGCTGACAGGGGCCTTAACTATGGCTACACCTTC. Its translation: CASSADRGLNYGYTF.

The rearrangement links TRBV19 to TRBJ2-4; D remains ambiguous. Per the germline V gene, CDR1 is LNHDA and CDR2 is SQIVND (reference sequence). V lost 6 bases, J lost 0 bases, and 9 bases lay in between. CDR3 size: 14 residues. The CDR3 here is CASRPTVAKNIQYF. Here the CDR3 DNA reads TGTGCCAGTAGACCTACAGTAGCCAAAAACATTCAGTACTTC. The full variable domain, completed using reference TRBV19 and TRBJ2-4, is DGGITQSPKYLFRKEGQNVTLSCEQNLNHDAMYWYRQDPGQGLRLIYYSQIVNDFQKGDIAEGYSVSREKKESFPLTVTSAQKNPTAFYLCASRPTVAKNIQYFGAGTRLSVL.

The V call is TRBV18, the J call TRBJ2-3, with D unclear. The CDR3 length is 15 residues. Germline V gives CDR1 KGHSH, CDR2 LQKENI. V lost 6 bases and J lost 1, with 14 bases in between. CDR3 residues: CASSDSVVGTDTQYF. CDR3 in DNA: TGTGCCAGCTCCGATTCGGTAGTGGGCACAGATACGCAGTATTTT. The full variable domain, with the rest looked up from reference TRBV18 and TRBJ2-3, is NAGVMQNPRHLVRRRGQEARLRCSPMKGHSHVYWYRQLPEEGLKFMVYLQKENIIDESGMPKERFSAEFPKEGPSILRIQQVVRGDSAAYFCASSDSVVGTDTQYFGPGTRLTVL.

The chain uses TRBV18 and TRBJ1-2; D is possibly TRBD1 (6 bases). V was clipped by 2 bases and J by 5 bases, with 24 bases between them. The CDR3 contains 18 residues. The germline V gene has CDR1 KGHSH and CDR2 LQKENI. This chain's CDR3 is CASSPISGTKVGEYGYTF. The DNA of the CDR3 is TGTGCCAGCTCACCAATATCGGGGACAAAGGTGGGGGAATATGGCTACACCTTC.

The chain is built from TRBV11-1 and TRBJ2-3; 14 positions agree with TRBD2. V shed 5 bases, J shed 5 bases, and the junction held 6 bases outside the gene matches. CDR3 length: 16 amino acids. Germline CDR1 reads SGHAT; CDR2 reads FQDESV (reference sequence). The CDR3 is CASSHGTSGGGDTQYF. In DNA form, the CDR3 reads TGTGCCAGCAGCCACGGGACTAGCGGGGGAGGAGATACGCAGTATTTT.

V gene TRBV7-2 combines with J gene TRBJ1-5; 7 nucleotides line up with TRBD1. Unmatched junction bases numbered 2, after V lost 4 bases and J lost 2 bases. Germline CDR1 and CDR2: SGHTA and FQGNSA. The CDR3 runs 14 residues. This CDR3 is CASSSQGGNQPQHF. As DNA, the CDR3 is TGTGCCAGCAGCTCTCAGGGGGGCAATCAGCCCCAGCATTTT.

J is TRBJ1-1 and V is TRBV7-3, with D hard to call. This CDR3 spans 13 amino acids. Trimming removed 4 bases at V and 3 bases at J, with 9 bases between. Germline-derived CDR1 and CDR2 are SGHTA and FQGTGA. The CDR3 sequence: CASSSSGYTEAFF. The CDR3 DNA reads as TGTGCCAGCAGCTCATCAGGTTACACTGAAGCTTTCTTT. Full variable domain (rest looked up from reference TRBV7-3 and TRBJ1-1): GAGVSQTPSNKVTEKGKYVELRCDPISGHTALYWYRQSLGQGPEFLIYFQGTGAADDSGLPNDRFFAVRPEGSVSTLKIQRTERGDSAVYLCASSSSGYTEAFFGQGTRLTVV.